This TCR beta chain comes out of a study of T cells in Graves' hyperthyroidism and ophthalmopathy. Findings of the study overall: Researchers report that a 13 V-J model separated ophthalmopathy from stable hyperthyroidism. Most thyroid clonotypes that were expanded above 0.001 also turned up in blood.

Patients having uncontrolled infection, another autoimmune disease, pregnancy or lactation were not included. Clinicians diagnosed patients from clinical symptoms, serum thyroxine and TRAb, thyroid ultrasound and orbital computed tomography. This clonotype has a count of ten or more. Its target is unknown. TCR beta CDR3 region amplification was performed from RNA transcripts. The primer set for the first-round RT-PCR of the TCR CDR3 was HTBI. TCRdb called the multiplex PCR reads again in MiXCR, with one record for every CDR3 protein. The data contain 300,000 to 450,000 distinct CDR3 sequences, 13% to 15% of them singletons. The clonotype was recovered from a woman in her twenties or thirties with Graves' ophthalmopathy. Sequencing was done on a sample of blood.

CDR3: CASSLGLYNEQFF. CDR3 sequence (DNA): TGTGCCAGCAGCTTAGGTCTCTACAATGAGCAGTTCTTC. This chain joins TRBV7-3 and TRBJ2-1; D not certain. Between the trimmed V and J ends, which lost 2 bases and 3 bases, there was a span of 5 bases. This CDR3 region has 13 residues. Per the germline V gene, CDR1 is SGHTA and CDR2 is FQGTGA.